Shown below are 31 T cell receptor beta chains from a single sample sequenced in a study of T cell responses to AZD1222 COVID-19 vaccine. Method: immunoSEQ multiplex PCR; TCRdb's copy keeps in-frame clones and lacks some. This sample yields 150,000 to 200,000 clones, of which approximately 91% are seen a single time; more than 0.75% belongs to the top ten. Specimen: peripheral blood, collected on day 0 of AZD1222 vaccination. Receptor source: an adult in good health.

The rearrangement uses TRBV2 and TRBJ2-7; no reliable D call. The length of the CDR3 is 15 residues. CDR1 and CDR2 from the germline V gene are SNHLY and FYNNEI. Trimming removed 3 bases from V and 0 bases from J, with 12 bases in between. The CDR3 protein is CASSDIPTSSYEQYF. The DNA of the CDR3 is TGTGCCAGCAGTGACATTCCGACGAGCTCCTACGAGCAGTACTTC.

This clone has just one count. The chain recombines TRBV6-6 with TRBJ1-4; the match to TRBD1 covers 10 bases. Germline V CDR1 and CDR2: MNHNY, SVGAGI (reference sequence). V trimming: 5 bases; J trimming: 0 bases; junction bases outside the gene matches: 6. This CDR3 spans 17 amino acids. CDR3 loop: CASSRDRGMSTNEKLFF. Here the CDR3 DNA reads TGTGCCAGCAGTCGGGACAGGGGAATGTCAACTAATGAAAAACTGTTTTTT.

This clone turned up a few times. The rearrangement links TRBV5-6 to TRBJ1-5; D remains unclear. V was trimmed by 0 bases and J by 5 bases, leaving 6 bases between them. This CDR3 contains 13 residues. CDR1 is SGHDT, CDR2 YYEEEE, per germline. For the CDR3, the DNA is TGTGCCAGCAGCTTGGTGGGGTATCAGCCCCAGCATTTT. This translates into CASSLVGYQPQHF.

The CDR3 DNA reads TGTGCCAGCAGCTCGGTAGGGACAGGGGGTATCTATAATTCACCCCTCCACTTT. This translates into CASSSVGTGGIYNSPLHF. This rearrangement joins TRBV5-6 to TRBJ1-6, with 11 bases lining up with TRBD1. This CDR3 has 18 amino acids. The germline CDR1 and CDR2 sequences are SGHDT and YYEEEE. V lost 3 bases, J lost 3 bases, and 8 bases stayed unmatched.

In regard to this clone: The same CDR3 arises from other DNA sequences in this sample as well. The J gene is TRBJ2-7, the V gene TRBV5-1; 12 positions agree with TRBD1. Germline V gene lookup returns CDR1 SGHRS and CDR2 YFSETQ. V shed 4 bases, J shed 1 base, and the junction held 3 bases outside the gene matches. The CDR3 is 15 amino acids. The CDR3 loop reads CASSGTGGRSYEQYF. The CDR3 region has the DNA TGCGCCAGCAGCGGGACAGGGGGCCGGTCCTACGAGCAGTACTTC.

The rearrangement joins TRBV21-1 to TRBJ2-2; the D call of TRBD1 is as the table states it, not checked on the DNA. TRBV21-1 is a documented pseudogene. The CDR3 is made up of 16 amino acids. The CDR3 protein is CASSKVHRGDTGELFF. The CDR3 DNA reads TGTGCCAGCAGCAAGGTTCACAGGGGCGACACCGGGGAGCTGTTTTTT.

Regarding this clone: Relative to the germline gene, one junction end is altered; a read error may explain this. This rearrangement joins TRBV2 to TRBJ2-7; no definite D call. Germline CDR1 and CDR2: SNHLY and FYNNEI. The length of the CDR3 is 11 residues. The CDR3: CASSESLRESF. The CDR3 DNA sequence: TGTGCCAGCAGTGAAAGCCTCCGAGAGTCCTTC.

The chain uses TRBV5-1 and TRBJ2-7, with D perhaps TRBD2 (6 bases). The CDR3 runs 13 residues. V lost 7 bases and J 1 base, leaving 12 bases between the germline ends. Germline V gene sequence: CDR1 SGHRS, CDR2 YFSETQ. CDR3 bases: TGCGCCAGCTCCCGGGGGTTATCCTACGAGCAGTACTTC. Protein sequence: CASSRGLSYEQYF. The full variable domain, rest sourced from reference TRBV5-1 and TRBJ2-7, is KAGVTQTPRYLIKTRGQQVTLSCSPISGHRSVSWYQQTPGQGLQFLFEYFSETQRNKGNFPGRFSGRQFSNSRSEMNVSTLELGDSALYLCASSRGLSYEQYFGPGTRLTVT.

The V and J genes are TRBV4-2 and TRBJ1-1, with unresolved D. The V end was cut by 0 bases, the J end by 0 bases, with 5 bases between. Germline values: CDR1 LGHNA, CDR2 YNFKEQ. CDR3 length equals 14 residues. The CDR3 DNA reads TGTGCCAGCAGCCAAGATCTCCTGAACACTGAAGCTTTCTTT. It codes for CASSQDLLNTEAFF.

The chain employs TRBV4-1 and TRBJ2-2; D not resolved. The CDR3 runs 14 residues. The germline gives CDR1 MGHRA, CDR2 YSYEKL. V lost 1 base and J lost 5, with 8 bases in between. CDR3 sequence (DNA): TGCGCCAGCAGCCAAGGCGTAGTGACCGGGGAGCTGTTTTTT. Protein product: CASSQGVVTGELFF.

The gene calls are TRBV19 and TRBJ2-7, with 11 positions matching TRBD2. Germline V gene sequence: CDR1 LNHDA, CDR2 SQIVND (reference sequence). This CDR3 is built from 15 residues. V trimming: 5 bases; J trimming: 7 bases; junction bases outside the gene matches: 10. CDR3 protein: CASSASLAGVGEQYF. CDR3 bases: TGTGCCAGTAGTGCCTCACTAGCGGGAGTGGGGGAGCAGTACTTC.

The chain is built from TRBV11-2 and TRBJ2-2; possibly TRBD1 for D (6 bases). The germline V gene has CDR1 SGHAT and CDR2 FQNNGV. V was trimmed by 3 bases and J by 8 bases, leaving 16 bases between them. The CDR3 covers 15 residues. The CDR3 here is CASSFHWTERGELFF. The CDR3 DNA reads TGTGCCAGCAGCTTCCACTGGACAGAAAGGGGGGAGCTGTTTTTT.

J is TRBJ2-7 and V is TRBV5-5, with 11 positions matching TRBD2. The trim removed 3 bases at V and 4 bases at J, leaving 6 bases unmatched. This CDR3 contains 15 residues. From germline, CDR1 is SGHKS and CDR2 YYEKEE (reference sequence). CDR3 coding DNA: TGTGCCAGCAGCTGGAGGCTAGCGGGGGGTTACGAGCAGTACTTC. Its protein product is CASSWRLAGGYEQYF.

This chain uses TRBV5-1 with TRBJ2-5, with D perhaps given as TRBD1 or TRBD2 (5 bases each). V was shortened by 0 bases and J by 0 bases, with 6 bases between the two germline ends. The CDR3 loop spans 14 amino acids. Germline CDR1 reads SGHRS; CDR2 reads YFSETQ. CDR3 region: CASSLGGYQETQYF. DNA for the CDR3: TGCGCCAGCAGCTTGGGGGGGTACCAAGAGACCCAGTACTTC. Filled out from reference TRBV5-1 and TRBJ2-5, the complete variable domain reads KAGVTQTPRYLIKTRGQQVTLSCSPISGHRSVSWYQQTPGQGLQFLFEYFSETQRNKGNFPGRFSGRQFSNSRSEMNVSTLELGDSALYLCASSLGGYQETQYFGPGTRLLVL.

The V and J genes are TRBV10-3 and TRBJ2-7; 10 bases line up with TRBD2. Germline CDR1 is ENHRY and CDR2 is SYGVKD. This CDR3 contains 14 residues. Germline trimming cut 6 bases from V and 5 bases from J; bases unmatched to any gene: 7. The DNA of the CDR3 is TGTGCCATCAGGTCTAGCGGGAGCGGTGACGAGCAGTACTTC. Translation gives CAIRSSGSGDEQYF.

The chain employs TRBV11-3 and TRBJ1-5; tentative D call: TRBD1 (5 bases). The CDR3 spans 15 residues. V shed 2 bases and J shed 4 bases, with 12 bases lying between them. Germline CDR1 is SGHNT and CDR2 is YENEEA. The CDR3 reads CASSLRNRPNQPQHF. CDR3 bases: TGTGCCAGCAGCTTAAGGAACAGGCCAAATCAGCCCCAGCATTTT. The variable domain in full, completed from reference TRBV11-3 and TRBJ1-5, reads EAGVVQSPRYKIIEKKQPVAFWCNPISGHNTLYWYLQNLGQGPELLIRYENEEAVDDSQLPKDRFSAERLKGVDSTLKIQPAELGDSAVYLCASSLRNRPNQPQHFGDGTRLSIL.

The genes are TRBV7-9 and TRBJ2-5; D may match TRBD1 or TRBD2 (5 bases each). Per the germline V gene, CDR1 is SEHNR and CDR2 is FQNEAQ (reference sequence). Trimming took 0 bases from V and 5 from J, leaving 13 bases between them. The CDR3 runs to 15 residues. The CDR3 bases are TGTGCCAGCAGCTTAGCATACGGGGCACGGGAGACCCAGTACTTC. It codes for CASSLAYGARETQYF.

The rearrangement uses TRBV12-3 or TRBV12-4 and TRBJ1-4; the D gene is possibly TRBD1 (5 bases). The CDR3 sequence is 13 residues long. The V gene lost 6 bases and the J gene lost 3 bases, with 8 bases spanning the gap. Written as DNA, the CDR3 is TGTGCCAGCAGGTTGGGGCCTAATGAAAAACTGTTTTTT. Its translation: CASRLGPNEKLFF.

The chain uses TRBV5-1 and TRBJ1-3; possible D gene TRBD1, 5 bases. V lost 1 base, J lost 2 bases, and 10 bases lay in between. The CDR3 consists of 15 residues. The germline V gene encodes CDR1 SGHRS and CDR2 YFSETQ. CDR3 nucleotide sequence: TGCGCCAGCAGCTTGACCCAGGGAACTGGAAACACCATATATTTT. Residues: CASSLTQGTGNTIYF. Supplemented by reference TRBV5-1 and TRBJ1-3, the full variable domain reads KAGVTQTPRYLIKTRGQQVTLSCSPISGHRSVSWYQQTPGQGLQFLFEYFSETQRNKGNFPGRFSGRQFSNSRSEMNVSTLELGDSALYLCASSLTQGTGNTIYFGEGSWLTVV.

This chain connects TRBV7-7 to TRBJ2-4; D gene uncertain. This CDR3 region has 13 residues. Germline V CDR1 and CDR2: SSHAT, FNYEAQ (reference sequence). V was pared by 1 base and J by 7 bases, with 8 bases between. The CDR3 protein is CASSLDLGNIQYF. The CDR3 DNA reads as TGTGCCAGCAGCTTAGATCTCGGTAACATTCAGTACTTC. Using reference TRBV7-7 and TRBJ2-4 for the parts outside the CDR3, the full variable domain is GAGVSQSPRYKVTKRGQDVTLRCDPISSHATLYWYQQALGQGPEFLTYFNYEAQPDKSGLPSDRFSAERPEGSISTLTIQRTEQRDSAMYRCASSLDLGNIQYFGAGTRLSVL.

The chain employs TRBV25-1 and TRBJ2-3, with D uncertain. Germline assignment: CDR1 MGHDK and CDR2 SYGVNS. V was trimmed by 2 bases and J by 5 bases, leaving 5 bases between them. CDR3 length equals 12 residues. The CDR3 loop is CASSEREDTQYF. The CDR3 nucleotides read TGTGCCAGCAGTGAACGAGAAGATACGCAGTATTTT.

The sample holds one count of this clone. The chain couples TRBV28 to TRBJ1-1; D is possibly TRBD1 (6 bases). Germline CDR1 MDHEN, CDR2 SYDVKM. The CDR3 runs 15 residues. Trimming shortened V by 3 bases and J by 4 bases, and 15 bases separated the two germline ends. In DNA form, the CDR3 reads TGTGCCAGCAGTTTTCAGGTAGGGGGTGGCACTGAAGCTTTCTTT. Translation gives CASSFQVGGGTEAFF. The complete variable domain, with remaining parts taken from reference TRBV28 and TRBJ1-1, reads DVKVTQSSRYLVKRTGEKVFLECVQDMDHENMFWYRQDPGLGLRLIYFSYDVKMKEKGDIPEGYSVSREKKERFSLILESASTNQTSMYLCASSFQVGGGTEAFFGQGTRLTVV.

The rearrangement joins TRBV11-2 to TRBJ1-2, with D perhaps TRBD1 (5 bases). The CDR3 has 13 amino acids. Trimming left V 6 bases short and J 7 bases short, with 15 bases between. Looked up from germline, CDR1 is SGHAT and CDR2 is FQNNGV. CDR3 nucleotide sequence: TGTGCCAGCAGTTATGCACGTGGGGGTGGCTACACCTTC. This sequence encodes CASSYARGGGYTF.

The chain has TRBV15 and TRBJ1-5; D possibly corresponds to TRBD1 (5 bases). In germline, CDR1 is LNHNV, CDR2 YYDKDF (reference sequence). Trimming removed 4 bases at V and 5 bases at J, with 12 bases between. This CDR3 is 14 amino acids long. CDR3 coding DNA: TGTGCCACCAGCACCCGCGACAGTTATCAGCCCCAGCATTTT. Residues: CATSTRDSYQPQHF.

This chain joins TRBV19 and TRBJ1-2, with unresolved D. V was shortened by 1 base and J by 1 base, with 4 bases between the two germline ends. The CDR3 has 13 residues. Germline V gives CDR1 LNHDA, CDR2 SQIVND (reference sequence). This chain's CDR3 is CASSIGSNYGYTF. CDR3 nucleotides: TGTGCCAGTAGTATAGGGAGTAACTATGGCTACACCTTC.

This sequence joins TRBV11-2 and TRBJ2-7; 11 bases fit TRBD1. V lost 5 bases, J lost 8 bases, and 8 bases stayed unmatched. CDR1 and CDR2 (germline): SGHAT, FQNNGV. The CDR3 totals 14 residues. The CDR3 reads CASSPGQGAFKQYF. Here the CDR3 DNA reads TGTGCCAGCAGCCCAGGACAGGGGGCCTTCAAGCAGTACTTC.

The V gene is TRBV13, the J gene TRBJ2-3; the D is unclear. CDR1 and CDR2 (germline): PRHDT, FYEKMQ (reference sequence). The ends were cut back, 3 bases at V and 0 bases at J, with 4 bases in the middle. The CDR3 consists of 13 residues. The CDR3 is CASSFPSTDTQYF. The CDR3 region has the DNA TGTGCCAGCAGCTTCCCCAGCACAGATACGCAGTATTTT.

The V call is TRBV19, the J call TRBJ1-5, with D possibly matching TRBD1 (6 bases). CDR3 length equals 16 residues. Looked up from germline, CDR1 is LNHDA and CDR2 is SQIVND (reference sequence). The ends were cut back, 5 bases at V and 2 bases at J, with 16 bases in the middle. This CDR3 reads CASSGLQGFGNQPQHF. CDR3 nucleotides: TGTGCCAGTAGTGGACTACAGGGTTTTGGCAATCAGCCCCAGCATTTT.

The V and J genes are TRBV19 and TRBJ2-7, with no clear D. The CDR3 is made up of 13 amino acids. V was shortened by 4 bases and J by 0 bases, with 7 bases between the two germline ends. CDR1 and CDR2 from the germline V gene are LNHDA and SQIVND (reference sequence). The CDR3 coding sequence is TGTGCCAGTAGTACGGAGAGCTCCTACGAGCAGTACTTC. Translating it yields CASSTESSYEQYF.

V usage is TRBV7-9 and J usage is TRBJ2-1; D gene uncertain. In germline, CDR1 is SEHNR, CDR2 FQNEAQ (reference sequence). V was clipped by 1 base and J by 12 bases, with 16 bases between them. The CDR3 runs to 14 residues. The CDR3 sequence: CASSLVVSQPRQFF. In DNA form, the CDR3 reads TGTGCCAGCAGCTTAGTGGTTTCGCAGCCTAGGCAGTTCTTC.

The V and J genes are TRBV11-2 and TRBJ2-7; 10 bases fit TRBD1. In germline, CDR1 is SGHAT, CDR2 FQNNGV. V shed 5 bases, J shed 2 bases, and the junction held 6 bases outside the gene matches. The CDR3 loop spans 15 amino acids. CDR3 protein: CASSTRTGGTYEQYF. The CDR3 DNA is TGTGCCAGCAGCACCCGGACAGGGGGGACCTACGAGCAGTACTTC.